What follows are 23 T cell receptor beta chains derived from one specimen sequenced in a study of T cells in localized non-small cell lung cancer. TCRdb's copy holds only in-frame clones and misses some; the assay was immunoSEQ multiplex PCR. This table holds tens of thousands of clones, around 84% found once. The sample was peripheral blood, taken before any cancer treatment. The origin of the receptors is a male donor aged 60 or over with stage II squamous cell lung carcinoma.

This rearrangement joins TRBV6-4 to TRBJ1-1, with D unresolved. Germline-derived CDR1 and CDR2 are MRHNA and SNTAGT. V was shortened by 8 bases and J by 5 bases, with 18 bases between the two germline ends. The CDR3 spans 14 residues. The CDR3 is CASQPEAGGTEAFF. The CDR3 DNA reads as TGTGCCAGCCAGCCCGAGGCTGGTGGGACTGAAGCTTTCTTT.

The chain recombines TRBV7-3 with TRBJ2-5; TRBD1 agrees at 10 bases. Trimming took 5 bases from V and 6 from J; bases not matched to a gene: 6. Germline V gives CDR1 SGHTA, CDR2 FQGTGA. This CDR3 contains 14 residues. The CDR3 loop is CASSPTGGDQTQYF. The DNA for the CDR3 is TGTGCCAGCAGCCCGACAGGGGGCGACCAGACCCAGTACTTC. The full variable domain, with the rest looked up from reference TRBV7-3 and TRBJ2-5, is GAGVSQTPSNKVTEKGKYVELRCDPISGHTALYWYRQSLGQGPEFLIYFQGTGAADDSGLPNDRFFAVRPEGSVSTLKIQRTERGDSAVYLCASSPTGGDQTQYFGPGTRLLVL.

The CDR3: CASSLGDNEQFF. CDR3 sequence (DNA): TGTGCCAGCAGCCTGGGAGACAATGAGCAGTTCTTC. The V gene is TRBV5-4, the J gene TRBJ2-1; TRBD2 is a possible D gene (5 bases). The V and J ends lost 4 bases and 5 bases respectively, with 7 bases between them. The CDR3 is made up of 12 amino acids. The germline gives CDR1 SGHNT, CDR2 YYREEE (reference sequence).

This rearrangement joins TRBV27 to TRBJ2-4; 10 bases match TRBD1. The CDR3 is 17 residues long. The trim removed 4 bases at V and 8 bases at J, leaving 14 bases unmatched. Germline-derived CDR1 and CDR2 are MNHEY and SMNVEV (reference sequence). The DNA of the CDR3 is TGTGCCAGCAGTTGGCTGAGGACAGGGGGGGTTTTGGACATTCAGTACTTC. Amino acids: CASSWLRTGGVLDIQYF.

The chain combines TRBV6-5 with TRBJ1-1, with 9 positions matching TRBD1. CDR3 length: 14 amino acids. Losses at the gene ends were 5 bases for V and 4 bases for J; bases not matched to a gene: 5. Germline CDR1 reads MNHEY; CDR2 reads SVGAGI. CDR3 protein: CASSNRGRATEAFF. The CDR3 DNA reads as TGTGCCAGCAGTAACAGGGGGCGCGCCACTGAAGCTTTCTTT.

V is TRBV9 and J is TRBJ2-1; a possible D gene is TRBD2 (6 bases). Per the germline V gene, CDR1 is SGDLS and CDR2 is YYNGEE. V lost 0 bases and J lost 0, with 10 bases in between. CDR3 length: 16 amino acids. CDR3 coding DNA: TGTGCCAGCAGCGTAGTGGCGGGGAGCTCCTACAATGAGCAGTTCTTC. Amino acids: CASSVVAGSSYNEQFF.

The chain combines TRBV27 with TRBJ2-5; maybe TRBD1 (6 bases). The ends were cut back, 6 bases at V and 7 bases at J, with 15 bases in the middle. The CDR3 is 13 residues long. Per the germline V gene, CDR1 is MNHEY and CDR2 is SMNVEV (reference sequence). CDR3 protein: CASSQLKQGTQYF. The CDR3 nucleotides read TGTGCCAGCAGCCAATTAAAACAGGGGACCCAGTACTTC.

The V gene is TRBV28, the J gene TRBJ1-6; 8 nucleotides agree with TRBD1. This CDR3 has 19 amino acids. With V trimmed by 2 bases and J by 2 bases, 11 bases remained unmatched. Germline CDR1 is MDHEN and CDR2 is SYDVKM. In nucleotides, the CDR3 is TGTGCCAGCAGTTTAATAGACAGGGGACAAGGAACCTATAATTCACCCCTCCACTTT. This gives the protein CASSLIDRGQGTYNSPLHF.

CDR3 in amino acids: CASSRPRTGNQPQHF. The CDR3 DNA follows: TGTGCCAGCAGTAGACCCCGGACAGGTAATCAGCCCCAGCATTTT. The rearrangement uses TRBV28 and TRBJ1-5, with TRBD1 matching 7 bases. V lost 5 bases to trimming and J lost 4 bases; unmatched junction nucleotides: 8. CDR1 MDHEN and CDR2 SYDVKM come from the germline V gene. CDR3 length: 15 amino acids.

The chain carries TRBV18 and TRBJ1-5; D is possibly TRBD1 (5 bases). V lost 5 bases and J lost 3, with 11 bases in between. This CDR3 has 14 residues. Germline V gives CDR1 KGHSH, CDR2 LQKENI. The DNA of the CDR3 is TGTGCCAGCTCAAGGGACGGTGTCAATCAGCCCCAGCATTTT. Residues: CASSRDGVNQPQHF. The full variable domain, its missing parts supplied by reference TRBV18 and TRBJ1-5, is NAGVMQNPRHLVRRRGQEARLRCSPMKGHSHVYWYRQLPEEGLKFMVYLQKENIIDESGMPKERFSAEFPKEGPSILRIQQVVRGDSAAYFCASSRDGVNQPQHFGDGTRLSIL.

This chain connects TRBV6-5 to TRBJ2-5; D possibly matches TRBD1 or TRBD2 (7 bases each). CDR1 MNHEY and CDR2 SVGAGI come from the germline V gene. CDR3 length equals 14 residues. The V end lost 10 bases, the J end lost 2 bases, and 17 bases lay between the germline ends. The CDR3 DNA reads TGTGCCACCCTGAGCGGGACAGATCAAGAGACCCAGTACTTC. Translated, it gives CATLSGTDQETQYF.

As to this clone: The junction differs from germline at one of its ends, possibly a read error. V gene TRBV5-4 combines with J gene TRBJ2-7; 8 nucleotides line up with TRBD2. CDR1 and CDR2 from the germline V gene are SGHNT and YYREEE (reference sequence). This CDR3 is 15 amino acids long. The CDR3 is CASSHNIAGSGEQYF. The DNA for the CDR3 is TGCGCCAGCAGCCACAACATAGCGGGATCGGGTGAGCAGTACTTC.

The chain uses TRBV4-1 and TRBJ1-2; no clear D gene. This CDR3 contains 14 residues. Per germline, CDR1 MGHRA and CDR2 YSYEKL. The V gene lost 0 bases and the J gene lost 7 bases, with 12 bases spanning the gap. In nucleotides, the CDR3 is TGCGCCAGCAGCCAAGAGAATGGGTTTGCTGGCTACACCTTC. It codes for CASSQENGFAGYTF.

The chain employs TRBV5-4 and TRBJ2-3; 9 bases are a match to TRBD2. V was clipped by 4 bases and J by 2 bases; unmatched bases: 11. This CDR3 comprises 17 residues. Germline lookup yields CDR1 SGHNT and CDR2 YYREEE (reference sequence). CDR3 sequence (DNA): TGTGCCAGCAGCCCCTGGGTTAGCGGGGGTTACACAGATACGCAGTATTTT. Its protein is CASSPWVSGGYTDTQYF. The full variable domain, in which reference TRBV5-4 and TRBJ2-3 provide the parts outside the CDR3, is ETGVTQSPTHLIKTRGQQVTLRCSSQSGHNTVSWYQQALGQGPQFIFQYYREEENGRGNFPPRFSGLQFPNYSSELNVNALELDDSALYLCASSPWVSGGYTDTQYFGPGTRLTVL.

The CDR3 sequence: CASSLTNGNGEAFF. The CDR3 DNA is TGTGCCAGCAGCCTTACCAACGGGAACGGTGAAGCTTTCTTT. This chain joins TRBV7-3 and TRBJ1-1; D is unclear. In germline, CDR1 is SGHTA, CDR2 FQGTGA. V was pared by 5 bases and J by 7 bases, with 17 bases between. The CDR3 is 14 amino acids.

The chain combines TRBV25-1 with TRBJ2-7; D is possibly TRBD1 (5 bases). The CDR3 has 17 residues. Trimming cost V 5 bases and J 5 bases, with 25 bases left between them. Looked up from germline, CDR1 is MGHDK and CDR2 is SYGVNS. CDR3 nucleotide sequence: TGTGCCAGCAGTAGGGGTGCGGCACAGAGAGGAACGGACGAGCAGTACTTC. It translates to CASSRGAAQRGTDEQYF.

The genes are TRBV6-1 and TRBJ2-5; 7 bases map to TRBD2. The junction had 9 bases not matched to a gene; V was cut back by 6 bases and J by 2 bases. The germline CDR1 and CDR2 sequences are MNHNS and SASEGT. The CDR3 consists of 15 residues. CDR3 sequence reads: CASSDPGGGQETQYF. The DNA for the CDR3 is TGTGCCAGCAGCGATCCAGGCGGGGGACAAGAGACCCAGTACTTC.

The chain couples TRBV5-1 to TRBJ2-5; D gene uncertain. The CDR3 totals 11 residues. Germline V gives CDR1 SGHRS, CDR2 YFSETQ. V gave up 3 bases and J gave up 5 bases, with 5 bases separating them. The CDR3 protein is CASSYDETQYF. The CDR3 DNA reads TGCGCCAGCAGCTACGATGAGACCCAGTACTTC.

The chain employs TRBV30 and TRBJ2-5; D ambiguous. V was cut by 1 base and J by 5 bases, with 8 bases left in between. The CDR3 is 12 amino acids. CDR1 and CDR2 (germline): GTSNPN, SVGIG (reference sequence). CDR3 in amino acids: CAWSAVFETQYF. The CDR3 bases are TGTGCCTGGAGTGCCGTTTTTGAGACCCAGTACTTC.

In DNA, the CDR3 is TGTGCCAGTAGCCCTTGGGGGCATAGCAATCAGCCCCAGCATTTT. It specifies CASSPWGHSNQPQHF. This chain links TRBV19 with TRBJ1-5, with a possible D match to TRBD1 (6 bases). The CDR3 runs to 15 residues. The V and J ends lost 6 bases and 0 bases respectively, with 12 bases between them. In germline, CDR1 is LNHDA, CDR2 SQIVND (reference sequence).

The chain employs TRBV5-8 and TRBJ2-3, with D maybe TRBD1 (5 bases). Germline V gives CDR1 SGHTS, CDR2 YDEGEE. The CDR3 spans 14 residues. V lost 0 bases, J lost 5 bases, and 10 bases lay in between. DNA for the CDR3: TGTGCCAGCAGCTTGGGGGCAGGGCAAGATACGCAGTATTTT. As protein: CASSLGAGQDTQYF. The whole variable domain, filled in from reference TRBV5-8 and TRBJ2-3, reads EAGVTQSPTHLIKTRGQQATLRCSPISGHTSVYWYQQALGLGLQFLLWYDEGEERNRGNFPPRFSGRQFPNYSSELNVNALELEDSALYLCASSLGAGQDTQYFGPGTRLTVL.

This clone came up once. This sequence joins TRBV7-3 and TRBJ2-2; TRBD1 is a possible D gene (6 bases). The V gene lost 1 base and the J gene lost 7 bases, with 10 bases spanning the gap. The CDR3 spans 14 residues. Per the germline V gene, CDR1 is SGHTA and CDR2 is FQGTGA. CDR3 coding DNA: TGTGCCAGCAGCTTAAACAGGGTGGGCGGGGAGCTGTTTTTT. Protein sequence: CASSLNRVGGELFF.

The V call is TRBV7-2, the J call TRBJ2-4, with D unclear. Trimming took 1 base from V and 9 from J, leaving 4 bases between them. The CDR3 has 11 amino acids. Germline CDR1 is SGHTA and CDR2 is FQGNSA. The CDR3 is CASSLEGIQYF. In DNA, the CDR3 is TGTGCCAGCAGCTTAGAGGGCATTCAGTACTTC. Full variable domain (rest looked up from reference TRBV7-2 and TRBJ2-4): GAGVSQSPSNKVTEKGKDVELRCDPISGHTALYWYRQSLGQGLEFLIYFQGNSAPDKSGLPSDRFSAERTGGSVSTLTIQRTQQEDSAVYLCASSLEGIQYFGAGTRLSVL.